Detailed here is one T cell receptor beta chain. Different DNA sequences within this sample yield the same CDR3. How the authors handled the data: Amplifying reference gene primers gave estimates of nucleated cell counts. Measured with immunoSEQ multiplex PCR; TCRdb has only the in-frame clones, and not every one. The V and J calls and clone size are taken from that table; D and trimming were inferred from the DNA. The sample shows about 200,000 clones, 85% to 90% of them seen only once. This sample stems from a study of blood T cell repertoires in COVID-19. In the study overall: Acute and convalescent COVID-19 samples came from the United States, Italy and Spain. The analysed material was cDNA or gDNA that came from T cells, B-cell-depleted T cells, or PBMCs.

The CDR3 has 13 residues. The V and J ends lost 4 bases and 2 bases respectively, with 6 bases between them. The germline V gene encodes CDR1 LNHDA and CDR2 SQIVND (reference sequence). Sequencing used peripheral blood. The receptor was derived from a woman between 50 and 59 years old with acute or convalescent COVID-19. The genes are TRBV19 and TRBJ1-5, with D possibly TRBD1 on 6 matching bases. The CDR3 nucleotides are TGTGCCAGTAGTAGACAGGGCAATCAGCCCCAGCATTTT. Translated: CASSRQGNQPQHF.